This TCR beta chain appears in the sequencing data of a study of cytotoxic CD8 clonotypes in ibrutinib-treated CLL. CDR1 is DFQATT, CDR2 SNEGSKA, per germline (reference sequence). V lost 6 bases and J lost 7, with 7 bases in between. The CDR3 runs 10 residues. Assay used: immunoSEQ multiplex PCR; TCRdb lists only in-frame clones, some missing. The table records 110,000 to 150,000 clones, approximately 80% of them present only once. V gene TRBV20-1 combines with J gene TRBJ2-1, with D perhaps matching TRBD2 (6 bases). The origin of this receptor is a human donor with chronic lymphocytic leukemia. The sequenced sample was PBMCs, obtained after 12 months of ibrutinib treatment. The CDR3 sequence is CSAGGNEQFF. The CDR3 DNA reads as TGCAGTGCCGGAGGGAATGAGCAGTTCTTC.